There are a few counts of the clone carrying this T cell receptor (beta chain). This entry comes from a study of blood T cell repertoires in COVID-19. The CDR3 runs 12 residues. Trimming cost V 4 bases and J 2 bases, with 9 bases left between them. Germline V gives CDR1 SQVTM, CDR2 ANQGSEA. Original data processing: Estimation of nucleated cell counts was performed using reference gene primer amplification. Data came from immunoSEQ multiplex PCR; TCRdb stores just in-frame clones and leaves some out. V, J and clone size reflect that table, while D and trimming were determined from the DNA. The data contain about 59,000 clones, around 83% of them singletons.

The sequencing sample was made of peripheral blood. This sequence was found in a woman of 80 years or more with acute or convalescent COVID-19. This chain connects TRBV29-1 to TRBJ2-7; a weak D match, TRBD1 (5 bases). The CDR3 sequence is CSVVEQAYEQYF. The CDR3 DNA is TGCAGCGTTGTTGAACAGGCCTACGAGCAGTACTTC.